Described below is a single TCR beta chain sequence and its context. As yet, its antigen is unknown. This specimen comes from a study of response to subunit inactivated influenza vaccine. Study results and limitations: Authors suggested each seasonal influenza vaccination recruits few new T cells.

TCRdb passed the RT-PCR reads through MiXCR, listing each CDR3 protein once. The table shows over 300,000 distinct CDR3 sequences, with 20% to 25% occurring only once. The CDR3 length is 18 residues. The germline V gene encodes CDR1 SGHAT and CDR2 FQNNGV. J lost 3 bases, V lost 3 bases, and 12 bases had no gene match. V gene TRBV11-2 combines with J gene TRBJ2-3; 10 bases agree with TRBD1. The receptor comes from a man aged 50-75 years who received an inactivated influenza vaccine. The sequences come from PBMCs from blood, collected about 20 months after vaccination. The CDR3 DNA is TGTGCCAGCAGCTTTTTTATTGATTTGGGACAGGGGACAGATACGCAGTATTTT. It translates to CASSFFIDLGQGTDTQYF.